This T cell receptor (beta chain) was captured in a study of human T cells and chemical hapten exposure. On the study more broadly: Alopecia areata, totalis or universalis affected patients who were mostly female.

After removal of 4 bases from V and 2 bases from J, the junction contained 14 bases not matched to a gene. The length of the CDR3 is 18 residues. In germline, CDR1 is SGHTA, CDR2 FQGNSA. One entry per CDR3 protein, called by TCRdb with MiXCR from the RACE reads. This sample carries 60,000 or so distinct CDR3 sequences, 8% to 10% of them seen once, and the ten largest clones take 9.6%. Time point here: pre-sensitization, week 0. Sample treatment: therapeutic diphenylcyclopropenone sensitization with weekly scalp DPC. The study drew its donors from alopecia patients who were 18 to 70 years old and suitable for DPC. The table lists this clonotype with a few counts.

Sequencing used whole blood, obtained in connection with sensitization to the hapten diphenylcyclopropenone (DPC). This rearrangement joins TRBV7-2 to TRBJ2-7; TRBD2 agrees at 10 bases. The source of this sequence is a man aged 40-55 years with alopecia areata. Some clones in this sample may be carry-over from other donors' samples. The CDR3 coding sequence is TGTGCCAGCAGCTCCGGTAGGGCTAGCGGGAGTCACCCCTACGAGCAGTACTTC. Translation gives CASSSGRASGSHPYEQYF.